Only one count was recorded for the clone carrying this TCR beta chain. Its antigen is not known. PCR employed 60 Vbeta and 13 Jbeta primers. TCRdb's copy holds only in-frame clones and misses some; the assay was immunoSEQ multiplex PCR. The profile covers fewer than 200,000 clones, with more than 75% appearing a single time and under 1% taken by the ten largest. The sample comes from a study of cytomegalovirus exposure and HLA in healthy donors. Study-wide results and caveats: Other equally common chains were less clonally expanded than HLA-associated TCR beta chains, a later analysis showed.

The germline gives CDR1 SGHRS, CDR2 YFSETQ. The CDR3 is made up of 13 amino acids. V was clipped by 0 bases and J by 12 bases, with 15 bases between them. This TCR derives from a girl aged 2 to 9 in good health and CMV-seropositive. Sample: PBMCs. V is TRBV5-1 and J is TRBJ1-1; D gene uncertain. The CDR3 DNA reads TGCGCCAGCAGCTTGGGTGCCAGTGTAACCCCTTTCTTT. Translation: CASSLGASVTPFF.